Sequencing of this TCR beta chain was carried out in a study of T cells after yellow fever vaccination. Findings and limits, study-wide: Among primary-vaccination clones, most reappeared after the booster, at approximately 96% for CD4 and 85% to 90% for CD8. One caveat is that FACS-sorted repertoires could contain abundant clonotypes contaminating from the bulk population.

The CDR3 is 12 amino acids. With 2 bases removed from V and 5 bases from J, the gap between germline ends came to 4 bases. Germline V gene data show CDR1 as SGHDN and CDR2 as FVKESK. Synthesis of TCR cDNA relied on 5'RACE template switching, which attached a universal primer site and UMIs. TCRdb ran MiXCR on the 5' RACE reads and lists one entry per CDR3 protein. The sample records around 250,000 distinct CDR3 sequences, about 7.1% being singletons. Turning to this clonotype: Its target is not known.

Specimen: CD4+ T cells sorted from PBMCs, collected 15 days after the yellow fever booster vaccination. The clonotype was recovered from a man in his thirties or forties who received the YFV17D yellow fever vaccine. The V and J genes are TRBV14 and TRBJ1-3; D ambiguous. This CDR3 is CASSQSRNTIYF. The DNA of the CDR3 is TGTGCCAGCAGCCAATCCCGAAACACCATATATTTT. The whole variable domain, filled in from reference TRBV14 and TRBJ1-3, reads EAGVTQFPSHSVIEKGQTVTLRCDPISGHDNLYWYRRVMGKEIKFLLHFVKESKQDESGMPNNRFLAERTGGTYSTLKVQPAELEDSGVYFCASSQSRNTIYFGEGSWLTVV.